The entry below describes one T cell receptor (beta chain). The data stem from a study of blood T cell repertoires in COVID-19. Per the authors' pipeline: Nucleated cell number was recorded as an estimate derived from reference gene primer amplification. The repertoire was sequenced with immunoSEQ multiplex PCR; TCRdb's copy has only in-frame clones and lacks some. Clone size and V and J calls were adopted from that table, with D and trimming inferred from the DNA. The repertoire holds just under 150,000 clones, with around nine tenths as singletons. Sequenced sample: peripheral blood. The receptor was derived from a woman between 50 and 59 years old with active or convalescent COVID-19.

CDR3 in amino acids: CASSVVGGNSYNEQFF. CDR3 coding DNA: TGTGCCAGCAGCGTAGTCGGCGGGAACTCCTACAATGAGCAGTTCTTC. J is TRBJ2-1 and V is TRBV9, with D possibly matching TRBD2 (6 bases). The CDR3 spans 16 residues. V gave up 0 bases and J gave up 0 bases, with 10 bases separating them. Germline V gene data show CDR1 as SGDLS and CDR2 as YYNGEE.